Sequencing of this T cell receptor beta chain was carried out in a study of cytomegalovirus exposure and HLA in healthy donors. Study information: Previous work identified roughly 110 million unique TCR beta sequences from around 200 million T cells. General observations from the study: Immune exposure was documented only through CMV serostatus. Researchers reported that three CMV-associated chains were confirmed in vitro as CMV antigen-specific.

Germline CDR1 is LNHDA and CDR2 is SQIVND (reference sequence). Trimming took off 6 bases at V and 5 bases at J, with 13 bases between the two ends. This CDR3 contains 14 residues. The PCR had 60 Vbeta and 13 Jbeta primers. TCRdb's copy holds only in-frame clones and misses some; the assay was immunoSEQ multiplex PCR. The sample lists approximately 190,000 clones, roughly 80% occurring once. This clone has only a few counts. Its specificity is not known. Sequenced: PBMCs. The chain carries TRBV19 and TRBJ2-2; a possible D gene is TRBD1 (5 bases). The TCR was taken from a man aged 40-49 years in good health and CMV-seropositive. This CDR3 reads CASSLGRGTGELFF. CDR3 nucleotide sequence: TGTGCCAGTAGCCTAGGTAGGGGAACCGGGGAGCTGTTTTTT.